Below are 30 T cell receptor beta chains sequenced from a single sample in a study of cytomegalovirus exposure and HLA in healthy donors. Vbeta (60) and Jbeta (13) primers were used in the PCR. Measured with immunoSEQ multiplex PCR; TCRdb has only the in-frame clones, and not every one. The table records roughly 80,000 clones, about 88% of them present only once. The sample taken for sequencing was PBMCs. The receptors shown here come from a woman aged 45-59 years in good health and CMV-seronegative.

The V call is TRBV9, the J call TRBJ1-1; TRBD1 is a possible D gene (5 bases). This CDR3 spans 15 amino acids. V was trimmed by 0 bases and J by 5 bases, leaving 14 bases between them. Germline-derived CDR1 and CDR2 are SGDLS and YYNGEE. The CDR3 sequence: CASSVVGVNGTEAFF. CDR3 DNA sequence: TGTGCCAGCAGCGTAGTAGGGGTTAATGGGACTGAAGCTTTCTTT.

This chain uses TRBV27 with TRBJ2-1; TRBD2 matches at 8 bases. CDR1 and CDR2 (germline): MNHEY, SMNVEV (reference sequence). Germline trimming cut 6 bases from V and 0 bases from J; bases unmatched to any gene: 7. The CDR3 loop spans 16 amino acids. CDR3 amino acids: CASRPSGSSSYNEQFF. The CDR3 region has the DNA TGTGCCAGCAGACCTAGCGGGTCAAGCTCCTACAATGAGCAGTTCTTC.

This clone has more than one count but fewer than ten. In DNA form, the CDR3 reads TGCGCCAGCAGCTTGTTTGGGCAAAACACTGAAGCTTTCTTT. Amino acids: CASSLFGQNTEAFF. V is TRBV5-1 and J is TRBJ1-1, with no clear D. Germline CDR1 reads SGHRS; CDR2 reads YFSETQ. Trimming cost V 1 base and J 2 bases, with 9 bases left between them. The CDR3 contains 14 residues.

This chain links TRBV2 with TRBJ2-1, with TRBD1 identical over 10 bases. CDR1 and CDR2 from the germline V gene are SNHLY and FYNNEI. V gave up 5 bases and J gave up 4 bases; unmatched junction bases: 5. This CDR3 is built from 15 residues. The CDR3 loop is CASSLDRGSYNEQFF. The CDR3, as DNA: TGTGCCAGCAGTCTGGACAGGGGGTCGTACAATGAGCAGTTCTTC.

This sequence joins TRBV28 and TRBJ1-2; D might be TRBD1 (5 bases). V lost 6 bases and J 6 bases, leaving 5 bases between the germline ends. CDR1 is MDHEN and CDR2 is SYDVKM in the germline V gene. The CDR3 contains 10 residues. This chain's CDR3 is CASSRDGYTF. DNA for the CDR3: TGTGCCAGCAGCAGGGATGGCTACACCTTC.

The chain links TRBV28 to TRBJ2-5, with 8 nucleotides matching TRBD1. The DNA end favors TRBJ2-7, so the J call may be wrong. This CDR3 has 16 residues. Germline V gives CDR1 MDHEN, CDR2 SYDVKM. In DNA form, the CDR3 reads TGTGCCAGCAGTCAGCCCGGGACAGGCGGTTCGGTCGAGCAGTACTTC. Its translation: CASSQPGTGGSVEQYF.

The rearrangement links TRBV6-1 to TRBJ2-1; 13 bases are a match to TRBD2. The V and J ends lost 6 bases and 6 bases, in that order; junction bases with no gene match: 5. Germline CDR1 is MNHNS and CDR2 is SASEGT. The CDR3 contains 15 residues. The CDR3 DNA sequence: TGTGCCAGCAGCGGACTAGCGGGAGTAGGCAATGAGCAGTTCTTC. It specifies CASSGLAGVGNEQFF.

The chain employs TRBV15 and TRBJ2-1; 11 bases map to TRBD2. The CDR3 is 17 amino acids. CDR1 and CDR2 from the germline V gene are LNHNV and YYDKDF (reference sequence). Trimming took 4 bases from V and 2 from J; bases not matched to a gene: 7. The CDR3 coding sequence is TGTGCCACCAGCACCAGAAGACTAGCGGGAACCTACAATGAGCAGTTCTTC. This sequence encodes CATSTRRLAGTYNEQFF.

A few counts support this clone. The chain couples TRBV28 to TRBJ1-5; no clear D gene. From germline, CDR1 is MDHEN and CDR2 SYDVKM. The CDR3 covers 15 residues. V was pared by 7 bases and J by 1 base, with 14 bases between. The CDR3 is CASTPGSLSNQPQHF. DNA of the CDR3: TGTGCCAGCACCCCTGGGAGTCTGAGCAATCAGCCCCAGCATTTT. The variable domain in full, completed from reference TRBV28 and TRBJ1-5, reads DVKVTQSSRYLVKRTGEKVFLECVQDMDHENMFWYRQDPGLGLRLIYFSYDVKMKEKGDIPEGYSVSREKKERFSLILESASTNQTSMYLCASTPGSLSNQPQHFGDGTRLSIL.

V gene TRBV5-1 combines with J gene TRBJ2-7, with 9 bases matching TRBD2. From germline, CDR1 is SGHRS and CDR2 YFSETQ. V lost 0 bases and J lost 5; bases outside the gene matches: 18. This CDR3 is built from 19 residues. The CDR3 protein is CASSLAASSLLSGRNEQYF. In DNA form, the CDR3 reads TGCGCCAGCAGCTTGGCCGCGAGTTCCCTGCTTAGCGGGAGAAACGAGCAGTACTTC.

This chain joins TRBV6-1 and TRBJ2-1; 8 bases map to TRBD1. Trimming at V came to 10 bases and at J to 0 bases, leaving 5 bases not matched to a gene. The CDR3 has 14 amino acids. Germline CDR1 is MNHNS and CDR2 is SASEGT. CDR3 residues: CAINTGGSYNEQFF. DNA of the CDR3: TGTGCCATTAACACAGGGGGCTCCTACAATGAGCAGTTCTTC.

The chain couples TRBV6-5 to TRBJ1-5; no reliable D call. V lost 2 bases to trimming and J lost 2 bases, with 7 bases between them. Germline CDR1 MNHEY, CDR2 SVGAGI. The CDR3 is 14 residues long. The CDR3: CASSYSQGNQPQHF. The CDR3 DNA reads TGTGCCAGCAGTTACAGCCAGGGCAATCAGCCCCAGCATTTT.

This chain joins TRBV5-1 and TRBJ2-5, with D maybe TRBD1 (6 bases). Trimming took off 5 bases at V and 1 base at J, with 12 bases between the two ends. The CDR3 loop spans 14 amino acids. Germline lookup yields CDR1 SGHRS and CDR2 YFSETQ. CDR3 sequence: CASSPGARQETQYF. The CDR3 coding sequence is TGCGCCAGCAGTCCAGGGGCACGCCAAGAGACCCAGTACTTC.

This clone was counted only a few times. The chain combines TRBV27 with TRBJ2-7, with D maybe TRBD2 (5 bases). The CDR3 runs 12 residues. Trimming stripped 8 bases from V and 4 bases from J, with 12 bases between. The germline V gene encodes CDR1 MNHEY and CDR2 SMNVEV (reference sequence). The CDR3 loop reads CASGLFTYEQYF. In DNA form, the CDR3 reads TGTGCCAGCGGACTTTTTACTTACGAGCAGTACTTC.

The V call is TRBV7-6, the J call TRBJ2-5; 7 positions agree with TRBD1. Germline V lookup: CDR1 SGHVS, CDR2 FNYEAQ. This CDR3 has 13 residues. The V and J ends lost 4 bases and 5 bases, in that order; junction bases with no gene match: 4. CDR3 bases: TGTGCCAGCAGCTACAGGGGTGGGGAGACCCAGTACTTC. Translated, it gives CASSYRGGETQYF.

This chain joins TRBV7-9 and TRBJ2-1; D is possibly TRBD2 (7 bases). Between the trimmed V and J ends, which lost 8 bases and 5 bases, there was a span of 25 bases. This CDR3 region has 17 residues. Germline V gene data show CDR1 as SEHNR and CDR2 as FQNEAQ (reference sequence). The CDR3 reads CASVRLAEDRGNNEQFF. The CDR3 nucleotides read TGTGCCAGCGTCCGGCTAGCGGAGGATAGGGGGAACAATGAGCAGTTCTTC.

V usage is TRBV30 and J usage is TRBJ2-1; 9 positions agree with TRBD2. The trim removed 1 base at V and 4 bases at J, leaving 14 bases unmatched. Germline V lookup: CDR1 GTSNPN, CDR2 SVGIG (reference sequence). There are 18 residues in the CDR3. The CDR3 bases are TGTGCCTGGAGTGGAGACTTGAGGGCTAGCGGGGATTACAATGAGCAGTTCTTC. This sequence encodes CAWSGDLRASGDYNEQFF. Variable domain in full (rest from reference TRBV30 and TRBJ2-1): SQTIHQWPATLVQPVGSPLSLECTVEGTSNPNLYWYRQAAGRGLQLLFYSVGIGQISSEVPQNLSASRPQDRQFILSSKKLLLSDSGFYLCAWSGDLRASGDYNEQFFGPGTRLTVL.

The gene calls are TRBV15 and TRBJ2-7, with a weak D call TRBD1 (5 bases). The V end lost 8 bases, the J end lost 1 base, and 18 bases lay between the germline ends. CDR3 length equals 15 residues. Germline values: CDR1 LNHNV, CDR2 YYDKDF (reference sequence). CDR3 DNA sequence: TGTGCCACCGCGCGACGTCAGGGCGGTTCCTACGAGCAGTACTTC. Its translation is CATARRQGGSYEQYF.

The chain couples TRBV4-1 to TRBJ2-3, with 11 nucleotides matching TRBD2. The CDR3 has 17 residues. V dropped 3 bases and J dropped 4; count of bases not matched to a gene: 9. Germline-derived CDR1 and CDR2 are MGHRA and YSYEKL. The CDR3 spells CASSQRLAGGSADTQYF. The CDR3 region has the DNA TGCGCCAGCAGCCAGAGGCTAGCGGGAGGTTCGGCAGATACGCAGTATTTT.

The rearrangement links TRBV4-1 to TRBJ1-2, with D maybe TRBD1 (5 bases). Looked up from germline, CDR1 is MGHRA and CDR2 is YSYEKL. Trimming cost V 4 bases and J 8 bases, with 20 bases left between them. The CDR3 is 15 residues long. CDR3 protein: CASSPSGRVADGYTF. CDR3 DNA sequence: TGCGCCAGCAGCCCCTCGGGCAGGGTGGCTGACGGCTACACCTTC.

This clone was recorded a few times. This sequence joins TRBV5-1 and TRBJ2-5, with 10 bases identical to TRBD1. CDR3 size: 17 residues. CDR1 and CDR2 (germline): SGHRS, YFSETQ. Unmatched junction bases numbered 5, after V lost 0 bases and J lost 0 bases. The CDR3 region is CASSLALGTGDQETQYF. For the CDR3, the DNA is TGCGCCAGCAGCTTGGCTTTGGGGACAGGGGACCAAGAGACCCAGTACTTC.

Concerning this clone itself: One end of the junction varies from germline; a read error may be responsible. The J gene is TRBJ1-2, the V gene TRBV7-7, with TRBD1 identical over 7 bases. Germline CDR1 reads SSHAT; CDR2 reads FNYEAQ (reference sequence). This CDR3 has 15 amino acids. CDR3 nucleotide sequence: TGTGCTAGCAGCTTATCCCTGGGACAGTCTGATGGCTACACCTTC. It translates to CASSLSLGQSDGYTF.

The V call is TRBV5-8, the J call TRBJ2-1; TRBD2 agrees at 10 bases. Trimming cost V 6 bases and J 5 bases; bases outside gene matches: 14. The CDR3 is 17 residues long. Germline CDR1 and CDR2: SGHTS and YDEGEE. This CDR3 reads CASNPNVSSGGDNEQFF. In DNA, the CDR3 is TGTGCCAGCAACCCTAATGTGTCTAGCGGGGGTGACAATGAGCAGTTCTTC.

This clone has just one count. The V gene is TRBV27, the J gene TRBJ1-2, with 12 bases that match TRBD1. In germline, CDR1 is MNHEY, CDR2 SMNVEV (reference sequence). CDR3 length: 17 amino acids. V trimming: 3 bases; J trimming: 7 bases; junction bases outside the gene matches: 12. The chain's CDR3 is CASSFKPGQGAISGYTF. Here the CDR3 DNA reads TGTGCCAGCAGTTTTAAACCGGGACAGGGGGCTATTTCTGGCTACACCTTC.

This chain uses TRBV6-6 with TRBJ2-3; no reliable D call. V lost 7 bases, J lost 6 bases, and 11 bases lay in between. In germline, CDR1 is MNHNY, CDR2 SVGAGI (reference sequence). The CDR3 length is 12 residues. CDR3 nucleotide sequence: TGTGCCAGCACCCGCGGAGAGGATACGCAGTATTTT. Residues: CASTRGEDTQYF.

This sequence joins TRBV29-1 and TRBJ2-7; 14 nucleotides match TRBD2. V shed 6 bases, J shed 6 bases, and the junction held 22 bases outside the gene matches. This CDR3 is built from 19 residues. The V gene's germline CDR1 is SQVTM and CDR2 ANQGSEA. The CDR3 loop is CSVGDSRLAGGLSPSEQYF. CDR3 sequence (DNA): TGCAGCGTGGGGGACAGTAGACTAGCGGGAGGGCTGAGCCCCTCCGAGCAGTACTTC.

This chain links TRBV6-1 with TRBJ2-2, with TRBD1 matching over 10 bases. CDR3 size: 15 residues. Germline loops: CDR1 MNHNS, CDR2 SASEGT. Germline trimming cut 6 bases from V and 5 bases from J; bases unmatched to any gene: 6. The CDR3 coding sequence is TGTGCCAGCAGCAAAGGACAGGGGGTTACCGGGGAGCTGTTTTTT. Its protein is CASSKGQGVTGELFF.

The chain couples TRBV27 to TRBJ1-6, with D unresolved. The CDR3 extends over 15 amino acids. The germline V and J ends were trimmed by 0 bases and 9 bases, with 12 bases remaining between them. Germline CDR1 and CDR2: MNHEY and SMNVEV (reference sequence). CDR3 amino acids: CASSLSPGSGSPLHF. DNA of the CDR3: TGTGCCAGCAGTTTATCCCCCGGATCGGGTTCACCCCTCCACTTT.

V gene TRBV5-1 combines with J gene TRBJ1-2; TRBD1 is a possible D gene (6 bases). The length of the CDR3 is 13 residues. The germline V gene encodes CDR1 SGHRS and CDR2 YFSETQ. V lost 7 bases, J lost 2 bases, and 12 bases lay in between. Here the CDR3 reads CASGPGTNYGYTF. The CDR3 DNA follows: TGCGCCAGCGGTCCAGGGACAAACTATGGCTACACCTTC. Filled out from reference TRBV5-1 and TRBJ1-2, the complete variable domain reads KAGVTQTPRYLIKTRGQQVTLSCSPISGHRSVSWYQQTPGQGLQFLFEYFSETQRNKGNFPGRFSGRQFSNSRSEMNVSTLELGDSALYLCASGPGTNYGYTFGSGTRLTVV.

V and J are TRBV9 and TRBJ1-4; 9 bases line up with TRBD1. The germline V gene has CDR1 SGDLS and CDR2 YYNGEE. The CDR3 runs 15 residues. J was trimmed by 7 bases and V by 0 bases; bases with no gene match: 4. The CDR3 here is CASSVGTGEGEKLFF. The CDR3 coding sequence is TGTGCCAGCAGCGTAGGGACAGGGGAGGGTGAAAAACTGTTTTTT.